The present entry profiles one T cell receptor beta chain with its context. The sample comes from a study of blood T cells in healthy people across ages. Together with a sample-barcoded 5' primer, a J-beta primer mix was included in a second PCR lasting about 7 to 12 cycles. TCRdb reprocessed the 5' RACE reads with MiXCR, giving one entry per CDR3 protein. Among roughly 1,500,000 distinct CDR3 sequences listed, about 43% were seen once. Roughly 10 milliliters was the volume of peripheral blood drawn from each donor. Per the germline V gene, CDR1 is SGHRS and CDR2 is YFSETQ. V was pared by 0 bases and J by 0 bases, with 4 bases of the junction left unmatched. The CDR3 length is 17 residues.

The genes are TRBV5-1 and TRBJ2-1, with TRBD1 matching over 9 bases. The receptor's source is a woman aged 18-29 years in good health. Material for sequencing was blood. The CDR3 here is CASSLGPGQGSYNEQFF. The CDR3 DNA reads TGCGCCAGCAGCTTGGGCCCGGGACAGGGCTCCTACAATGAGCAGTTCTTC. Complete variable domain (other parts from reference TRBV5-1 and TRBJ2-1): KAGVTQTPRYLIKTRGQQVTLSCSPISGHRSVSWYQQTPGQGLQFLFEYFSETQRNKGNFPGRFSGRQFSNSRSEMNVSTLELGDSALYLCASSLGPGQGSYNEQFFGPGTRLTVL.